The 3 T cell receptor beta chains below come from one sample, sequenced in a study of PD-1 blockade in classical Hodgkin lymphoma. Each patient relapsed following autologous stem cell transplantation, and prior brentuximab vedotin exposure differed. Investigators isolated CD4+ T cells from thawed PBMCs through magnetic negative selection. Clones were sequenced by immunoSEQ multiplex PCR, and TCRdb holds only the in-frame ones, with some missing. The sample lists some 9,200 clones; about 80% were seen once. Material: CD4+ T cells from blood, obtained at baseline. The receptor source for this set is a human donor with classical Hodgkin lymphoma.

This chain links TRBV6-5 with TRBJ2-7; D is possibly TRBD1 (5 bases). The germline V and J ends were trimmed by 2 bases and 3 bases, with 14 bases remaining between them. Per germline, CDR1 MNHEY and CDR2 SVGAGI. The CDR3 contains 15 residues. This chain's CDR3 is CASSYMRQKDYEQYF. CDR3 coding DNA: TGTGCCAGCAGTTACATGCGACAGAAAGACTACGAGCAGTACTTC.

The J gene is TRBJ2-5, the V gene TRBV5-6; 10 nucleotides line up with TRBD1. From germline, CDR1 is SGHDT and CDR2 YYEEEE. The CDR3 is 14 amino acids. V lost 4 bases to trimming and J lost 11 bases; unmatched junction nucleotides: 11. This chain's CDR3 is CASSPGTGVREQYF. For the CDR3, the DNA is TGTGCCAGCAGCCCCGGGACAGGGGTGCGTGAGCAGTACTTC.

The chain couples TRBV6-1 to TRBJ2-5, with a weak D call TRBD2 (5 bases). V was cut by 7 bases and J by 9 bases, with 12 bases left in between. The CDR3 extends over 11 amino acids. The germline V gene encodes CDR1 MNHNS and CDR2 SASEGT. The CDR3 loop reads CASTGTRAQYF. The CDR3 DNA follows: TGTGCCAGCACCGGCACGCGGGCCCAGTACTTC.